Below, one TCR beta chain is given with its context. Its antigen is unidentified. The sample originates from a study of cytomegalovirus exposure and HLA in healthy donors. Looking at the study overall: Most genotyped donors, approximately 81% of around 370, had Caucasian-associated genetic ancestry.

13 Jbeta primers and 60 Vbeta primers were used for the PCR. TCRdb keeps only in-frame clones here, not all; method: immunoSEQ multiplex PCR. The table has about 43,000 clones, 63% seen once; the top ten hold approximately 12%. Germline V gene data show CDR1 as MNHEY and CDR2 as SMNVEV (reference sequence). The V and J ends lost 3 bases and 10 bases respectively, with 15 bases between them. This CDR3 spans 13 amino acids. Study-wide findings and caveats: Reports indicate that TCR beta sequences accurately predicted the HLA-A and HLA-B alleles of most subjects. Trimming of TCR beta V- and J-genes showed a link, identified in a later analysis, to a missense DCLRE1C variant. Later, an analysis showed that TCR beta chains associated with HLA were more clonally expanded than others that were equally common.

The sequence was obtained from a man aged 55 to 70 in good health and CMV-seropositive. This chain uses TRBV27 with TRBJ1-1; D is undetermined. The sequenced material came from PBMCs. The CDR3 DNA reads as TGTGCCAGCAGTTTGGGCAGCGGATCGGGAGCTTTCTTT. It encodes CASSLGSGSGAFF.